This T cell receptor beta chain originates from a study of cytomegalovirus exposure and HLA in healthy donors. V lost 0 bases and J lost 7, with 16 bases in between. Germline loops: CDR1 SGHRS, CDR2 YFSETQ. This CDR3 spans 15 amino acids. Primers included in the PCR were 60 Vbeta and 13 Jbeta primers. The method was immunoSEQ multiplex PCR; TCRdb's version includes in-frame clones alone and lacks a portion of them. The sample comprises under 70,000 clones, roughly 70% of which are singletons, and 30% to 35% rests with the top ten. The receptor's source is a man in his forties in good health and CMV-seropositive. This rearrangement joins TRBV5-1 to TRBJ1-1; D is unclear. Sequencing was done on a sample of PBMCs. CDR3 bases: TGCGCCAGCAGCTTGGCCCCAGCGTTGACCGGTGAAGCTTTCTTT. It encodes CASSLAPALTGEAFF.